The 17 T cell receptor beta chains below come from one sample, sequenced in a study of early T cells in non-severe SARS-CoV-2 infection. MiXCR, run by TCRdb on the 5' RACE reads, gives a single entry per CDR3 protein. The sample consists of about 60,000 distinct CDR3 sequences, 8.5% to 10% of them appearing once. The source material was whole blood. The receptors shown here come from an adult who was a healthcare worker with PCR-confirmed SARS-CoV-2 infection or an uninfected control (not recorded which).

This clonotype was picked up a small number of times. The rearrangement joins TRBV24-1 to TRBJ1-2, with unresolved D. CDR1 is KGHDR and CDR2 is SFDVKD in the germline V gene. Between the trimmed V and J ends, which lost 3 bases and 4 bases, there was a span of 8 bases. CDR3 length: 13 amino acids. The CDR3 DNA is TGTGCCACCAGTGATAGGTCCTCCTATGGCTACACCTTC. This sequence encodes CATSDRSSYGYTF.

The V and J genes are TRBV3-1 and TRBJ1-4; maybe TRBD1 (5 bases). Between the trimmed V and J ends, which lost 4 bases and 2 bases, there was a span of 8 bases. Looked up from germline, CDR1 is LGHDT and CDR2 is YNNKEL (reference sequence). The CDR3 covers 14 residues. CDR3 loop: CASSRDSTNEKLFF. As DNA, the CDR3 is TGTGCCAGCAGCCGGGACTCGACTAATGAAAAACTGTTTTTT.

This clonotype was seen many times. The rearrangement links TRBV27 to TRBJ1-2; a possible D gene is TRBD1 (6 bases). Germline loops: CDR1 MNHEY, CDR2 SMNVEV (reference sequence). Trimming took 2 bases from V and 7 from J, leaving 14 bases between them. The CDR3 totals 14 residues. CDR3 loop: CASSLGTGLRGYTF. CDR3 coding DNA: TGTGCCAGCAGTTTAGGAACAGGGTTACGTGGCTACACCTTC.

This chain uses TRBV4-1 with TRBJ2-7; 7 nucleotides match TRBD2. There are 13 residues in the CDR3. CDR1 and CDR2 (germline): MGHRA, YSYEKL. The ends lost 3 bases at V and 1 base at J; junction bases unmatched: 0. This chain's CDR3 is CASSQGLSYEQYF. The CDR3 DNA follows: TGCGCCAGCAGCCAGGGACTATCCTACGAGCAGTACTTC.

This clonotype was seen a handful of times. The chain combines TRBV30 with TRBJ1-2; 7 nucleotides match TRBD1. The junction had 8 bases not matched to a gene; V was cut back by 4 bases and J by 0 bases. This CDR3 is 15 amino acids long. The V gene's germline CDR1 is GTSNPN and CDR2 SVGIG (reference sequence). As DNA, the CDR3 is TGTGCCTGGATGGGGGACAGTGCGACTAACTATGGCTACACCTTC. It codes for CAWMGDSATNYGYTF.

This clonotype has a count of ten or more. This sequence joins TRBV11-2 and TRBJ1-5; 8 nucleotides line up with TRBD1. Germline V gene sequence: CDR1 SGHAT, CDR2 FQNNGV. J lost 5 bases, V lost 5 bases, and 11 bases had no gene match. The CDR3 is 16 amino acids. The CDR3 region has the DNA TGTGCCAGCAGCAGAGGGACAGGAATGACTGATCAGCCCCAGCATTTT. Its protein product is CASSRGTGMTDQPQHF.

This clonotype was detected ten times or more. V gene TRBV12-3 or TRBV12-4 combines with J gene TRBJ2-1; 16 bases map to TRBD2. J gave up 13 bases and V 6 bases, and 6 bases lay outside the gene matches. The CDR3 runs 14 residues. The CDR3: CASRGLAGGREQFF. The CDR3 DNA reads as TGTGCCAGCAGGGGACTAGCGGGAGGGAGGGAACAGTTCTTC.

A few counts support this clonotype. The V gene is TRBV7-9, the J gene TRBJ1-4; the D gene is possibly TRBD1 (5 bases). Germline V gene data show CDR1 as SEHNR and CDR2 as FQNEAQ (reference sequence). The CDR3 is made up of 12 amino acids. With 8 bases removed from V and 8 bases from J, the gap between germline ends came to 12 bases. CDR3 in amino acids: CASRGWDEKLFF. The CDR3 DNA sequence: TGTGCCAGCCGGGGGTGGGACGAAAAACTGTTTTTT. Full variable domain (remainder filled in from reference TRBV7-9 and TRBJ1-4): DTGVSQNPRHKITKRGQNVTFRCDPISEHNRLYWYRQTLGQGPEFLTYFQNEAQLEKSRLLSDRFSAERPKGSFSTLEIQRTEQGDSAMYLCASRGWDEKLFFGSGTQLSVL.

This clonotype was recorded at least ten times. The chain combines TRBV3-1 with TRBJ2-4; D not resolved. The CDR3 runs to 16 residues. The germline V gene has CDR1 LGHDT and CDR2 YNNKEL (reference sequence). V lost 4 bases and J 3 bases, leaving 16 bases between the germline ends. The CDR3 region is CASSPRRTQVKNIQYF. In nucleotides, the CDR3 is TGTGCCAGCAGCCCACGCCGGACCCAAGTCAAAAACATTCAGTACTTC. The full variable domain, completed using reference TRBV3-1 and TRBJ2-4, is DTAVSQTPKYLVTQMGNDKSIKCEQNLGHDTMYWYKQDSKKFLKIMFSYNNKELIINETVPNRFSPKSPDKAHLNLHINSLELGDSAVYFCASSPRRTQVKNIQYFGAGTRLSVL.

This clonotype was recorded at least ten times. The CDR3 nucleotides read TGTGCCAGCAGTCTCGGACAGGGGCGAACATACTACACCTTC. Its translation is CASSLGQGRTYYTF. V and J are TRBV6-5 and TRBJ1-2, with 9 bases fitting TRBD1. V dropped 5 bases and J dropped 10; count of bases not matched to a gene: 11. The V gene's germline CDR1 is MNHEY and CDR2 SVGAGI. This CDR3 has 14 amino acids.

This clonotype occurred many times. The rearrangement links TRBV20-1 to TRBJ2-7; no firm D call. The CDR3 has 12 residues. With 3 bases removed from V and 3 bases from J, the gap between germline ends came to 9 bases. Germline V gene lookup returns CDR1 DFQATT and CDR2 SNEGSKA (reference sequence). CDR3: CSASRVIYEQYF. CDR3 bases: TGCAGTGCTAGTAGGGTTATCTACGAGCAGTACTTC.

This clonotype was seen many times. The J gene is TRBJ2-2, the V gene TRBV27; TRBD2 is a possible D gene (6 bases). Trimming removed 4 bases at V and 4 bases at J, with 13 bases between. Germline CDR1 is MNHEY and CDR2 is SMNVEV (reference sequence). The length of the CDR3 is 15 residues. The CDR3 nucleotides are TGTGCCAGCAGTTCGGAGGGTCGAGGCACCGGGGAGCTGTTTTTT. This codes for CASSSEGRGTGELFF.

This clonotype was detected only a few times. The rearrangement links TRBV7-9 to TRBJ2-3; D remains unclear. CDR1 and CDR2 (germline): SEHNR, FQNEAQ (reference sequence). The CDR3 length is 14 residues. Between the trimmed V and J ends, which lost 5 bases and 2 bases, there was a span of 11 bases. The CDR3 region is CASSDTANTDTQYF. CDR3 DNA: TGTGCCAGCAGCGACACCGCCAACACAGATACGCAGTATTTT.

The table lists this clonotype with many counts. The CDR3 DNA sequence: TGTGCCAGCAGCTTGACCGGACAGGTTAGCAATCAGCCCCAGCATTTT. Its translation is CASSLTGQVSNQPQHF. The gene calls are TRBV5-6 and TRBJ1-5; 7 bases map to TRBD1. CDR3 length: 16 amino acids. Trimming removed 1 base from V and 0 bases from J; junction bases left unmatched: 4. CDR1 SGHDT and CDR2 YYEEEE come from the germline V gene.

This clonotype was counted at least ten times. The genes are TRBV20-1 and TRBJ1-2; 10 bases are shared with TRBD1. Germline assignment: CDR1 DFQATT and CDR2 SNEGSKA (reference sequence). The CDR3 is made up of 11 amino acids. Losses at the gene ends were 5 bases for V and 6 bases for J; bases not matched to a gene: 0. The CDR3 DNA follows: TGCAGTGCTGACAGGGGGCATGGCTACACCTTC. Translated, it gives CSADRGHGYTF.

The genes are TRBV2 and TRBJ2-3; D is undetermined. This CDR3 is built from 12 residues. From germline, CDR1 is SNHLY and CDR2 FYNNEI. The V gene lost 1 base and the J gene lost 6 bases, with 5 bases spanning the gap. CDR3 amino acids: CASSEVADTQYF. The CDR3 region has the DNA TGTGCCAGCAGTGAAGTAGCTGATACGCAGTATTTT.

The table lists this clonotype with many counts. This chain links TRBV5-4 with TRBJ2-2; D unresolved. This CDR3 region has 14 residues. The germline V gene has CDR1 SGHNT and CDR2 YYREEE (reference sequence). V gave up 0 bases and J gave up 4 bases, with 7 bases separating them. The CDR3 loop reads CASSLGQITGELFF. The DNA for the CDR3 is TGTGCCAGCAGCTTGGGGCAGATCACCGGGGAGCTGTTTTTT.